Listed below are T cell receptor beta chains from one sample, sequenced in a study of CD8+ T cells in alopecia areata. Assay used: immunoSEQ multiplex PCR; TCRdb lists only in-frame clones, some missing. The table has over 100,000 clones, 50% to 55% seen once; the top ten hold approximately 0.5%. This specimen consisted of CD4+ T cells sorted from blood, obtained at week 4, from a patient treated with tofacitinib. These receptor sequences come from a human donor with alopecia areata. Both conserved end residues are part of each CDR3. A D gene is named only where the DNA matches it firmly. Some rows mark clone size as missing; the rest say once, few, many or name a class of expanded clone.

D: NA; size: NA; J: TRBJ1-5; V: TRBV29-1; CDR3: CSVQGGGGQPQHF; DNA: TGCAGCGTTCAGGGAGGTGGGGGTCAGCCCCAGCATTTT
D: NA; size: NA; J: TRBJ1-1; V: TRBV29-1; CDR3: CSAEGVGFGRNTEAFF; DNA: TGCAGCGCCGAAGGGGTAGGGTTTGGGCGGAACACTGAAGCTTTCTTT
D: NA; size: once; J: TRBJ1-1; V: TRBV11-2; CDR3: CASSSRGVPDPNTEAFF; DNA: TGTGCCAGCAGCTCCAGAGGGGTACCGGACCCCAACACTGAAGCTTTCTTT
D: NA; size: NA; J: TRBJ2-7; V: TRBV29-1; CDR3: CSVIRGVEREQYF; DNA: TGCAGCGTTATAAGGGGGGTTGAGAGAGAGCAGTACTTC
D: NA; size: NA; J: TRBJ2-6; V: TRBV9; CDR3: CASSVGWGSGANVLTF; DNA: TGTGCCAGCAGCGTAGGTTGGGGCTCTGGGGCCAACGTCCTGACTTTC
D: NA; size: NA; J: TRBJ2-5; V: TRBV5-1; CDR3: CASSLEETQYF; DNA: TGCGCCAGCAGCTTGGAGGAGACCCAGTACTTC
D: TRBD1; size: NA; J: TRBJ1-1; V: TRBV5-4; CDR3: CASSPPGQGRGTEAFF; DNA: TGTGCCAGCAGCCCCCCGGGACAGGGGCGCGGCACTGAAGCTTTCTTT
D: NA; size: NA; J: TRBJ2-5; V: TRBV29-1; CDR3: CSALRVGGPIAETQYF; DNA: TGCAGCGCACTAAGGGTTGGGGGTCCCATCGCGGAGACCCAGTACTTC
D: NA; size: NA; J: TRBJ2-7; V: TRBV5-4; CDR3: CASSLGTQYEQYF; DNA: TGTGCCAGCAGCTTGGGGACACAATACGAGCAGTACTTC
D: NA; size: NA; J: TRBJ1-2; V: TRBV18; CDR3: CASSADSYYGYTF; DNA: TGTGCCAGCTCAGCAGACAGTTACTATGGCTACACCTTC
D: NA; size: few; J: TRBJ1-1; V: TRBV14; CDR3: CASSQGLATEAFF; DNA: TGTGCCAGCAGCCAAGGGTTGGCCACTGAAGCTTTCTTT
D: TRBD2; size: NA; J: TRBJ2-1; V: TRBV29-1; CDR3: CSVPGTSGGPNEQFF; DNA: TGCAGCGTTCCCGGGACTAGCGGGGGGCCCAATGAGCAGTTCTTC
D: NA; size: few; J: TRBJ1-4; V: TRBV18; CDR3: CASSYQGRGTATNEKLFF; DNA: TGTGCCAGCTCGTACCAAGGCCGGGGTACGGCAACTAATGAAAAACTGTTTTTT
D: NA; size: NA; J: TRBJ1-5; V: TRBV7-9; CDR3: CASSLAGSNQPQHF; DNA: TGTGCCAGCAGCTTAGCGGGGTCGAATCAGCCCCAGCATTTT
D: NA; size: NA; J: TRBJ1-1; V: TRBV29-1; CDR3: CSVKGGRNTEAFF; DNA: TGCAGCGTTAAGGGGGGAAGGAACACTGAAGCTTTCTTT
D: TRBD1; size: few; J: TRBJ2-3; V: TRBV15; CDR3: CATSRRTGSSTDTQYF; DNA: TGTGCCACCAGCAGGAGGACAGGGAGTAGTACAGATACGCAGTATTTT
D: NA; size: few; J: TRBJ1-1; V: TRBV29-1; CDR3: CSVRIYTEAFF; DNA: TGCAGCGTTCGAATATACACTGAAGCTTTCTTT
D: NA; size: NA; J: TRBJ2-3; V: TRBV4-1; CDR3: CASSQPTDTQYF; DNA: TGCGCCAGCAGCCAACCAACAGATACGCAGTATTTT
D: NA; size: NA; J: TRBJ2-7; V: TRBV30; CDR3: CAWSPGSSPYEQYF; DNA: TGTGCCTGGAGTCCCGGGTCTTCTCCCTACGAGCAGTACTTC
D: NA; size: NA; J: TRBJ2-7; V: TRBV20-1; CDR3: CSAWEAEQYF; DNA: TGCAGTGCTTGGGAGGCCGAGCAGTACTTC
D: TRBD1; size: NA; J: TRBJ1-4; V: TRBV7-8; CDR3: CASSLPPGQTNEKLFF; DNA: TGTGCCAGCAGCCTACCCCCGGGACAGACTAATGAAAAACTGTTTTTT
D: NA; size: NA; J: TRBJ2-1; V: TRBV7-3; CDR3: CASSRGPAHEQFF; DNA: TGTGCCAGCAGCCGCGGACCGGCACATGAGCAGTTCTTC
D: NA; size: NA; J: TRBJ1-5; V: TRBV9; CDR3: CASSGTGWQPQHF; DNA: TGTGCCAGCAGCGGAACAGGGTGGCAGCCCCAGCATTTT
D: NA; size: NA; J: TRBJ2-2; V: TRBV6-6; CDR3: CASSTFRGGTGELFF; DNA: TGTGCCAGCAGTACCTTCAGGGGAGGCACCGGGGAGCTGTTTTTT
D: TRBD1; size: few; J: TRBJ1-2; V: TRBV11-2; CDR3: CASSLDVGQGASGYTF; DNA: TGTGCCAGCAGCTTAGATGTGGGACAGGGGGCGAGTGGCTACACCTTC